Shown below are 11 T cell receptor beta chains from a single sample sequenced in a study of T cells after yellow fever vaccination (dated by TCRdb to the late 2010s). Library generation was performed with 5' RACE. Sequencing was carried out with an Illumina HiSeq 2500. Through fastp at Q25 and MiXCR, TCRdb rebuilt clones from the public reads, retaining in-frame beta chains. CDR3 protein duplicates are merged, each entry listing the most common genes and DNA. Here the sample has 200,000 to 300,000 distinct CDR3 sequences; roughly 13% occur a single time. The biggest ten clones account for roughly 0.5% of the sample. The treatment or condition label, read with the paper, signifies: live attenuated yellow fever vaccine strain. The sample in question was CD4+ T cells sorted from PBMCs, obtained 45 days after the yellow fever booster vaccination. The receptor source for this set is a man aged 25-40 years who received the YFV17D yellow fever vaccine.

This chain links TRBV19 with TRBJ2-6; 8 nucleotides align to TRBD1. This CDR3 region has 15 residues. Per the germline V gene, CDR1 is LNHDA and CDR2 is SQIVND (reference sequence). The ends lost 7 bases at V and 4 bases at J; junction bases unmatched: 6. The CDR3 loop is CASTQDRAGANVLTF. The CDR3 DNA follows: TGTGCCAGTACCCAGGACAGGGCCGGGGCCAACGTCCTGACTTTC.

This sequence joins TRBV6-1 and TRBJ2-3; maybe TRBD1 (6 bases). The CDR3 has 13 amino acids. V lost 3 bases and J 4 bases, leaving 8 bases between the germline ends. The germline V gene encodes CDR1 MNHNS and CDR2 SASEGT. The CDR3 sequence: CASSDRGPDTQYF. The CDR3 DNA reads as TGTGCCAGCAGTGACAGGGGTCCAGATACGCAGTATTTT.

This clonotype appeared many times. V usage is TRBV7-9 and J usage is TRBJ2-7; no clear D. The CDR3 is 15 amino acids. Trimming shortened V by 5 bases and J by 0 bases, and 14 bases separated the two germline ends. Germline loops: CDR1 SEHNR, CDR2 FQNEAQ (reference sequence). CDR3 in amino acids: CASSDLGLYSYEQYF. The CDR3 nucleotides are TGTGCCAGCAGCGATCTCGGGTTATACTCCTACGAGCAGTACTTC. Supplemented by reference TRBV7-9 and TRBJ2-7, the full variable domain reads DTGVSQNPRHKITKRGQNVTFRCDPISEHNRLYWYRQTLGQGPEFLTYFQNEAQLEKSRLLSDRFSAERPKGSFSTLEIQRTEQGDSAMYLCASSDLGLYSYEQYFGPGTRLTVT.

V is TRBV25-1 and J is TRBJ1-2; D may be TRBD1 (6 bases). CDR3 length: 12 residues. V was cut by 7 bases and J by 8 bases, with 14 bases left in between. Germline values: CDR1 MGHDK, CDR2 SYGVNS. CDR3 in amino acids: CASNGGAGGYTF. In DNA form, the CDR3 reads TGTGCCAGCAATGGGGGCGCCGGGGGCTACACCTTC.

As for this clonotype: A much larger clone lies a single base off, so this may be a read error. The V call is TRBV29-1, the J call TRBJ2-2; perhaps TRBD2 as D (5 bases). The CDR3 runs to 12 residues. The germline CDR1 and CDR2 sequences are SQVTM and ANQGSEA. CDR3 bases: TGCAGCGTTGCAGTGGCGGTCGGGGAGCTGATTTTT. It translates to CSVAVAVGELIF.

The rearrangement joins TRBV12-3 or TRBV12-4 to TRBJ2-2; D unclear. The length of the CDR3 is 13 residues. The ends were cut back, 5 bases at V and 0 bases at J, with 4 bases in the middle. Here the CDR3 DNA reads TGTGCCAGCAGTCCCCCGAACACCGGGGAGCTGTTTTTT. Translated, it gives CASSPPNTGELFF.

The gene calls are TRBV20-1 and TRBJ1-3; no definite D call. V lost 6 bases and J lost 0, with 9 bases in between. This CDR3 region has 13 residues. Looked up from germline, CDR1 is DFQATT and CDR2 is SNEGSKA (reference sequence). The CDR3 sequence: CSAQVHSGNTIYF. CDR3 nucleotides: TGCAGTGCACAAGTACACTCTGGAAACACCATATATTTT.

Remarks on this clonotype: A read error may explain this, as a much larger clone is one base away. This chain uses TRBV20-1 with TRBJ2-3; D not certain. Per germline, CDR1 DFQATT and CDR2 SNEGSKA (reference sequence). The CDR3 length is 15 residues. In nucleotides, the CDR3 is TGCTGTGCTAGAACCGGAAGGGTGGGCGCAGATACGCAGTATTTT. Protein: CCARTGRVGADTQYF.

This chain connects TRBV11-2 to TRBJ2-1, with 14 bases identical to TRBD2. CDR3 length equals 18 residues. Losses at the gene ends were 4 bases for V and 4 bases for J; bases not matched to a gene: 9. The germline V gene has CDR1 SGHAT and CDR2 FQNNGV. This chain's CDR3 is CASSSRGLAGVGYNEQFF. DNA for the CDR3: TGTGCCAGCAGCTCCCGGGGACTAGCGGGAGTTGGTTACAATGAGCAGTTCTTC.

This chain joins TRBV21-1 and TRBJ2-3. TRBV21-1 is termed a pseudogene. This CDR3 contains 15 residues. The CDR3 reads CASSKVSESTDTQYF. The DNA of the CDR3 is TGTGCCAGCAGCAAAGTGTCAGAGAGCACAGATACGCAGTATTTT.

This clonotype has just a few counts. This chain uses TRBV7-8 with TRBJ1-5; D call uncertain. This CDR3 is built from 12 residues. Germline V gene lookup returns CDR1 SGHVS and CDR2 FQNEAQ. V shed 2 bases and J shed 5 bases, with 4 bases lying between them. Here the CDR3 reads CASSLWDQPQHF. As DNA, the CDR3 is TGTGCCAGCAGCTTATGGGATCAGCCCCAGCATTTT.